The 7 T cell receptor beta chains below all came from one sample that was sequenced in a study of cytomegalovirus exposure and HLA in healthy donors. PCR employed 60 Vbeta and 13 Jbeta primers. This table comes from immunoSEQ multiplex PCR, and its TCRdb copy is limited to in-frame clones, with some not included. The sample carries about 98,000 clones, about three quarters recorded once. Sequencing was carried out using PBMCs. The receptors were gathered from a man aged 35 to 55 in good health and CMV-seronegative.

This chain connects TRBV11-2 to TRBJ2-1; D is unresolved. Trimming took off 1 base at V and 0 bases at J, with 7 bases between the two ends. Germline CDR1 SGHAT, CDR2 FQNNGV. This CDR3 is 15 amino acids long. Here the CDR3 reads CASSLGWSSYNEQFF. CDR3 nucleotide sequence: TGTGCCAGCAGCTTAGGATGGAGCTCCTACAATGAGCAGTTCTTC.

V gene TRBV7-8 combines with J gene TRBJ2-2, with 7 bases lining up with TRBD1. The CDR3 has 18 amino acids. CDR1 SGHVS and CDR2 FQNEAQ come from the germline V gene. V was clipped by 3 bases and J by 1 base; unmatched bases: 11. The CDR3 DNA reads TGTGCCAGCAGCTTTCCCCTTCACAGGGGTCTGAACACCGGGGAGCTGTTTTTT. As protein: CASSFPLHRGLNTGELFF.

The chain couples TRBV28 to TRBJ2-2; D uncertain. Germline V gene data show CDR1 as MDHEN and CDR2 as SYDVKM. V was clipped by 5 bases and J by 6 bases, with 10 bases between them. This CDR3 comprises 13 residues. This CDR3 is CASSVEVPGELFF. The CDR3 DNA sequence: TGTGCCAGCAGTGTAGAGGTGCCCGGGGAGCTGTTTTTT.

The chain has TRBV9 and TRBJ2-5; 7 bases align to TRBD1. From germline, CDR1 is SGDLS and CDR2 YYNGEE. The CDR3 has 15 amino acids. Trimming removed 3 bases from V and 3 bases from J; junction bases left unmatched: 8. The CDR3 loop is CASSGKTGLEETQYF. CDR3 in DNA: TGTGCCAGCAGCGGCAAGACAGGGCTTGAAGAGACCCAGTACTTC.

The chain employs TRBV7-2 and TRBJ1-2; tentatively, D is TRBD1 (5 bases). V lost 1 base to trimming and J lost 2 bases, with 14 bases between them. This CDR3 has 16 amino acids. Germline loops: CDR1 SGHTA, CDR2 FQGNSA. The CDR3 region has the DNA TGTGCCAGCAGCTTAGATGGGGCCCTCTTGAACTATGGCTACACCTTC. Residues: CASSLDGALLNYGYTF.

The chain is built from TRBV21-1 and TRBJ1-5. TRBV21-1 is labeled a pseudogene. CDR3 length: 15 amino acids. CDR3 DNA sequence: TGTGCCAGCAGCCCCCGTCGGGGTGCAAATCAGCCCCAGCATTTT. Its translation: CASSPRRGANQPQHF.

There are a few counts of this clone. The genes are TRBV5-1 and TRBJ1-1; a possible D gene is TRBD1 (6 bases). V lost 2 bases and J 7 bases, leaving 12 bases between the germline ends. Germline V gene sequence: CDR1 SGHRS, CDR2 YFSETQ. This CDR3 has 13 amino acids. CDR3 amino acids: CASSFQVRGEAFF. CDR3 in DNA: TGCGCCAGCAGCTTCCAAGTCAGGGGTGAAGCTTTCTTT. The full variable domain, with the rest looked up from reference TRBV5-1 and TRBJ1-1, is KAGVTQTPRYLIKTRGQQVTLSCSPISGHRSVSWYQQTPGQGLQFLFEYFSETQRNKGNFPGRFSGRQFSNSRSEMNVSTLELGDSALYLCASSFQVRGEAFFGQGTRLTVV.